The source of this T cell receptor (beta chain) is a study of T cell repertoires in cytomegalovirus infection. Study-level information: Evidence of both CMV infection and a matching HLA type came from public TCR beta signatures. General study points: It was HLA-C-restricted CMV-specific TCR beta clonotypes that dominated the response ex vivo. Pooled public TCR beta family frequency picked out CMV carriers with the relevant HLA.

Via MiXCR, TCRdb re-called the reads, giving one row per CDR3 protein. The table records 250,000 or so distinct CDR3 sequences, 9% to 15% of them present only once. This clonotype has at least ten counts. The antigen is unknown. V lost 5 bases, J lost 2 bases, and 7 bases lay in between. Germline CDR1 reads MNHNY; CDR2 reads SVGAGI (reference sequence). The CDR3 has 12 residues. The clonotype originates from a human donor in good health (CMV status not recorded). Some clones in this sample may be carry-over from other donors' samples. This sequence joins TRBV6-6 and TRBJ2-7; D unresolved. The source material was PBMCs. The CDR3 nucleotides are TGTGCCAGCAGTCCCCGAACCTACGAGCAGTACTTC. Translated, it gives CASSPRTYEQYF.